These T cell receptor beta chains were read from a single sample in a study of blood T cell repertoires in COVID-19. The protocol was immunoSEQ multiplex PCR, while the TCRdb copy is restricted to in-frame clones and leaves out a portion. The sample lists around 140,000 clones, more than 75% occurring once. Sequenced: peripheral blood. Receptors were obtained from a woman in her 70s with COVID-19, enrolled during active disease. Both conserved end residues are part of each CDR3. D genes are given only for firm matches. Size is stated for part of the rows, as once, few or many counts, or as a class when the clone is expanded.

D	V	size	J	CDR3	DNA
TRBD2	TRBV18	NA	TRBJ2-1	CASSPGGGAWDEQFF	TGTGCCAGCTCACCAGGCGGGGGGGCCTGGGATGAGCAGTTCTTC
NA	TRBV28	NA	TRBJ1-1	CASSLISTVGWWENTEAFF	TGTGCCAGCAGTTTAATTTCGACAGTCGGTTGGTGGGAGAACACTGAAGCTTTCTTT
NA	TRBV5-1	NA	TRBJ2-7	CASSGQSTYEQYF	TGCGCCAGCAGCGGGCAGAGTACCTACGAGCAGTACTTC
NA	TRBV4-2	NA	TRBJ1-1	CASSQAPRGQRGLGTEAFF	TGTGCCAGCAGCCAAGCCCCGAGAGGACAGCGGGGTCTGGGCACTGAAGCTTTCTTT
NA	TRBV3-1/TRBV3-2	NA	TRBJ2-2	CASSQGTGELFF	TGTGCCAGCAGCCAAGGGACAGGGGAGCTGTTTTTT
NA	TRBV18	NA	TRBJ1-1	CASSEGTSNTEAFF	TGTGCCAGCTCAGAGGGCACCTCCAACACTGAAGCTTTCTTT
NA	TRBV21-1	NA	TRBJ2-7	CASSTIVDREPYEQYF	TGTGCCAGCAGCACCATCGTAGACAGGGAACCATACGAGCAGTACTTC
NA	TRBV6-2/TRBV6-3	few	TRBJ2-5	CASSYARLVGETQYF	TGTGCCAGCAGTTACGCTCGGCTAGTTGGTGAGACCCAGTACTTC
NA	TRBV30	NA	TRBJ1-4	CAWELGGGEKLFF	TGTGCCTGGGAACTCGGAGGCGGCGAAAAACTGTTTTTT
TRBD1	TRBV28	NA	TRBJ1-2	CASSLSGGVESYTF	TGTGCCAGCAGTTTGTCAGGGGGCGTTGAGAGCTACACCTTC
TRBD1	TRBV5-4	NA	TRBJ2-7	CASSLGTGAYEQYF	TGTGCCAGCAGCTTGGGGACAGGGGCCTACGAGCAGTACTTC
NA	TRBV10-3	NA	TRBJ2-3	CAISGGGTETDTQYF	TGTGCCATCAGTGGAGGCGGGACTGAGACAGATACGCAGTATTTT
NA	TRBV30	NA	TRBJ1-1	CAWSVDSRRTEAFF	TGTGCCTGGAGTGTCGACTCCCGGCGGACTGAAGCTTTCTTT
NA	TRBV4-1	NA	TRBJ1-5	CASRRDTGTNQPQHF	TGCGCCAGCAGACGAGACACAGGGACAAATCAGCCCCAGCATTTT
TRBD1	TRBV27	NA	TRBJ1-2	CASSREPGQGKNYGYTF	TGTGCCAGCAGCCGCGAACCGGGACAGGGGAAGAACTATGGCTACACCTTC
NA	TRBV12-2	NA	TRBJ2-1	CASRSERGFEQFF	TGTGCAAGTCGCTCAGAAAGGGGGTTTGAGCAGTTCTTC
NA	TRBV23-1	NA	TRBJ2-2	CASSRGSGPPGELFF	TGCGCCAGCAGTCGAGGGTCAGGACCCCCCGGGGAGCTGTTTTTT
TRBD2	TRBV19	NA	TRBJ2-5	CASSISLGGGTQYF	TGTGCCAGTAGTATTTCGCTGGGCGGGGGAACCCAGTACTTC
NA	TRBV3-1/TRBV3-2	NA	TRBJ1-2	CASSLGGYGYTF	TGTGCCAGCAGCTTGGGGGGGTATGGCTACACCTTC
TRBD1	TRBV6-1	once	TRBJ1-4	CASSGQQGTGGEKLFF	TGTGCCAGCAGTGGCCAACAGGGGACCGGAGGAGAAAAACTGTTTTTT
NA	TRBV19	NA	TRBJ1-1	CASSIRWATNTEAFF	TGTGCCAGTAGTATAAGGTGGGCTACGAACACTGAAGCTTTCTTT
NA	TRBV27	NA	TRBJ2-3	CASSLGATPTLNTQYF	TGTGCCAGCAGTTTAGGGGCCACCCCAACGTTGAATACGCAGTATTTT
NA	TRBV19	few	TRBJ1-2	CASSIDLAASKGYTF	TGTGCCAGTAGTATAGATCTGGCCGCCTCAAAAGGCTACACCTTC
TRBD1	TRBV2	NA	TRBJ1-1	CASRQSGGTEAFF	TGTGCCAGCAGGCAATCAGGGGGAACTGAAGCTTTCTTT
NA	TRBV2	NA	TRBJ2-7	CASSESREQYF	TGTGCCAGCAGTGAATCCCGGGAGCAGTACTTC
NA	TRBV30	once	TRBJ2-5	CAWSPPGVRETQYF	TGTGCCTGGAGTCCGCCAGGGGTGAGGGAGACCCAGTACTTC
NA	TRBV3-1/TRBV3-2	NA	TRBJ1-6	CASSFDRIGSPLHF	TGTGCCAGCAGCTTTGACAGGATAGGGTCACCCCTCCACTTT
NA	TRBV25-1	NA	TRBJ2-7	CASSRVGGVYEQYF	TGTGCCAGCAGTAGGGTTGGGGGCGTCTACGAGCAGTACTTC
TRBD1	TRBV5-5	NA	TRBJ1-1	CASSLLETGGDTEAFF	TGTGCCAGCAGCTTGCTGGAGACAGGGGGCGACACTGAAGCTTTCTTT
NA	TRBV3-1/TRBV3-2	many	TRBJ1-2	CASSPATGNYGYTF	TGTGCCAGCAGCCCGGCTACAGGAAACTATGGCTACACCTTC
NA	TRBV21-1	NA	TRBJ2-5	CASSKEPYVPRMAGEGETQYF	TGTGCCAGCAGCAAAGAGCCTTACGTTCCTCGTATGGCGGGGGAAGGTGAGACCCAGTACTTC
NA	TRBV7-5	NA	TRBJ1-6	CARSPRVLISYNSPLHF	TGTGCCAGAAGCCCCAGGGTCCTCATCTCCTATAATTCACCCCTCCACTTT
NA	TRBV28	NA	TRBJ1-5	CASSLAGLDQPQHF	TGTGCCAGCAGTTTAGCGGGGCTGGATCAGCCCCAGCATTTT
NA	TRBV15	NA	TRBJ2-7	CATSRDLGSGRYEQYF	TGTGCCACCAGCAGAGATCTCGGCAGCGGTCGCTACGAGCAGTACTTC
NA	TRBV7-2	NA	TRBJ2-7	CASSFRTGPSYEQYF	TGTGCCAGCAGCTTTCGTACAGGACCATCCTACGAGCAGTACTTC
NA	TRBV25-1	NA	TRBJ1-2	CASRGASGYTF	TGTGCCAGCAGGGGGGCCAGCGGCTACACCTTC
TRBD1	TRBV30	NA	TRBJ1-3	CAWRTGGRGNTIYF	TGTGCCTGGAGAACAGGGGGGCGGGGAAACACCATATATTTT